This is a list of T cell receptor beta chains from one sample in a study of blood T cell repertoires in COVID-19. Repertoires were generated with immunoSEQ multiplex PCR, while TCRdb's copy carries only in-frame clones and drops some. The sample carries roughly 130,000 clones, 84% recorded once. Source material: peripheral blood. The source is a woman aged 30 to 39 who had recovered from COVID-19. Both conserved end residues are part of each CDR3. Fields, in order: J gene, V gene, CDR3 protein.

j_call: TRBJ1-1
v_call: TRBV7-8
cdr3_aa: CASSLAGMNTEAFF

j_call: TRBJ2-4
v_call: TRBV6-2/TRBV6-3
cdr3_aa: CASSYLAAGGPDRYF

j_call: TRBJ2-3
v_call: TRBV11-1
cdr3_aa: CASRTAGGTDTQYF

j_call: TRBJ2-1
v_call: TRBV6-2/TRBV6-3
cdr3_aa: CASSLAGAHEQFF

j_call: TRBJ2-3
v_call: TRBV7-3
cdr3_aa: CASSAGQATDTQYF

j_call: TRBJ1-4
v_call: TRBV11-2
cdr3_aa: CASSLLPGHYEKLFF

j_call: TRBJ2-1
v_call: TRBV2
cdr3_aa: CASPLSGFPYNEQFF

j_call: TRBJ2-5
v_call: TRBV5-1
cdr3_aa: CASRSAGTLRETQYF

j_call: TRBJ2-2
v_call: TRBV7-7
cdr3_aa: CASSPRGGQNTGELFF

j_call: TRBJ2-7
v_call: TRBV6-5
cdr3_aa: CASSYLGQGYEQYF

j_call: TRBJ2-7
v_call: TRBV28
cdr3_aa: CASSLNEQYF

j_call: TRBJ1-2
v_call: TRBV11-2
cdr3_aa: CASSPSATFINYGYTF

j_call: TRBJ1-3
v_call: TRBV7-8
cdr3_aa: CASSTAQGLSNTIYF

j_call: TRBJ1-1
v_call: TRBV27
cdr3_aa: CASSLDRNTEAFF

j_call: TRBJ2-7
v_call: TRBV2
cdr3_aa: CASSEGWGGFTYEQYF

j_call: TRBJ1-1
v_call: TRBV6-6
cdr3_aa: CASSAWTEEAFF

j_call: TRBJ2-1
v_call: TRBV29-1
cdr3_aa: CSAGPGQISLSSYNEQFF

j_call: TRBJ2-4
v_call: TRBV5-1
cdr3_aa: CASSLDEIAKNIQYF

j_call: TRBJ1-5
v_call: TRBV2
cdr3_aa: CASSDALGGGNQPQHF

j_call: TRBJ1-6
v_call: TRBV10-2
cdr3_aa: CASSDFRRGYNSPLHF

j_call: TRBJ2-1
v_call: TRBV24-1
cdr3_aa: CATSDRRGVLGEQFF

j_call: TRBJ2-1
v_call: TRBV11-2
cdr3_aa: CASSFTLSNEQFF

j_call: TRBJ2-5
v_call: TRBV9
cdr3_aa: CASSYGLAGGKQETQYF

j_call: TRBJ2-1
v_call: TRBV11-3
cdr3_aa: CASSPKYGTDYNEQFF

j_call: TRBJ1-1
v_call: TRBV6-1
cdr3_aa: CASSERENTEAFF

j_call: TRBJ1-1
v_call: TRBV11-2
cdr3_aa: CASSSSGRVGTEAFF

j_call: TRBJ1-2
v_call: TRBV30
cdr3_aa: CAWSVGGSHNGYTF

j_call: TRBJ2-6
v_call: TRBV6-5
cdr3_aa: CASTRDGANVLTF

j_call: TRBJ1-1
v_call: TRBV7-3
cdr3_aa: CASSSATVRTSNTEAFF

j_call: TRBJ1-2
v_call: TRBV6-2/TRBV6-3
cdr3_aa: CASSSQGWGYTF

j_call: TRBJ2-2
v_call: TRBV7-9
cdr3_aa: CASNHRDTTTGELFF

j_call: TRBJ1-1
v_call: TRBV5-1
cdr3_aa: CASSLAKGGLTEAFF

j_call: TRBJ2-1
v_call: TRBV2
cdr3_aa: CASSWTSGKGSYNEQFF

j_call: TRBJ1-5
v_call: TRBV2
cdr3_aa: CASTSGLLGYNQPQHF

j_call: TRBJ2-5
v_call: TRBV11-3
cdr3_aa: CASSSDRGQETQYF

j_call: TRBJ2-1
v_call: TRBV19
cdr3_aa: CASSIDGSDNEQFF

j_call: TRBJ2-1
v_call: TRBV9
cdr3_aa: CASSVTSGGYNEQFF

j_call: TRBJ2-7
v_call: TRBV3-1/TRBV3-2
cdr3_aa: CASSYRLAGVEEQYF

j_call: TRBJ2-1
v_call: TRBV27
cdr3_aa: CASSSVGLAGGDEQFF

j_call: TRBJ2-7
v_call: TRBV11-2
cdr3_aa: CASRSGFNYEQYF

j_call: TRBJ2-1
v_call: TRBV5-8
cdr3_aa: CASSWDTSASEQFF